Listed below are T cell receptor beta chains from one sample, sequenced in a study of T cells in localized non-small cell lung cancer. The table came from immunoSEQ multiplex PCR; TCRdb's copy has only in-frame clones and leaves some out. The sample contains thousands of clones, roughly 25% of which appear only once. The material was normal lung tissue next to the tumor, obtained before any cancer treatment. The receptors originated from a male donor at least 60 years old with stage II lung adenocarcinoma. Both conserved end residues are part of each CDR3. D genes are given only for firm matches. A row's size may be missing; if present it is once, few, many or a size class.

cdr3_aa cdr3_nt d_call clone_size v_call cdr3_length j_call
CASSPDSFKNTQYF TGTGCCAGCAGCCCGGACTCCTTTAAGAATACGCAGTATTTT . . TRBV11-3 14 TRBJ2-3
CASSIRWSSDNEQFF TGTGCCAGCAGCATAAGATGGTCATCGGACAATGAGCAGTTCTTC . medium-sized TRBV11-3 15 TRBJ2-1
CASSLSFTAYEQYF TGTGCCAGCAGTTTATCTTTTACAGCCTACGAGCAGTACTTC . few TRBV27 14 TRBJ2-7
CASSEGGKVYGYTF TGTGCCAGCAGTGAGGGGGGGAAGGTCTATGGCTACACCTTC . many TRBV2 14 TRBJ1-2
CASKEGNEKLFF TGTGCCAGCAAAGAGGGAAATGAAAAACTGTTTTTT . few TRBV6-8 12 TRBJ1-4
CSGRQSNYGYTF TGCAGCGGCCGACAGTCTAACTATGGCTACACCTTC . . TRBV29-1 12 TRBJ1-2
CASSTRTGGEGNQPQHF TGTGCCAGCAGCACCCGGACAGGGGGCGAGGGCAATCAGCCCCAGCATTTT TRBD1 . TRBV11-3 17 TRBJ1-5
CASSLGHQATEAFF TGTGCCAGTAGTCTAGGACATCAGGCGACTGAAGCTTTCTTT . . TRBV19 14 TRBJ1-1
CASSEVGGGGIYGYTF TGTGCCAGCAGTGAAGTTGGAGGCGGGGGAATATATGGCTACACCTTC . . TRBV6-1 16 TRBJ1-2
CASSGYRGQPPYEQYF TGTGCCAGTAGTGGCTACAGGGGACAACCTCCCTACGAGCAGTACTTC TRBD1 . TRBV19 16 TRBJ2-7
CASSISEARDTQYF TGTGCCAGCAGTATTTCGGAGGCCAGAGATACGCAGTATTTT . . TRBV6-8 14 TRBJ2-3
CASSTSLAGETQYF TGTGCCAGCAGCACATCGCTGGCAGGGGAGACCCAGTACTTC . few TRBV28 14 TRBJ2-5
CASSQYRTPGQGLQPQHF TGCGCCAGCAGCCAATATAGAACCCCGGGACAGGGTTTACAGCCCCAGCATTTT TRBD1 few TRBV5-1 18 TRBJ1-5
CASSVGTAFSGNTIYF TGTGCCAGCAGCGTAGGGACTGCCTTTTCTGGAAACACCATATATTTT . medium-sized TRBV9 16 TRBJ1-3
CASSLRAGLLPHEQYF TGTGCCAGCAGTTTAAGGGCAGGGCTTTTGCCCCACGAGCAGTACTTC . few TRBV28 16 TRBJ2-7
CASSLGRRNTGELFF TGTGCCAGCAGCTTAGGACGGCGGAACACCGGGGAGCTGTTTTTT . . TRBV7-6 15 TRBJ2-2
CAAAVFLNTEAFF TGTGCCGCCGCGGTTTTTCTGAACACTGAAGCTTTCTTT . . TRBV9 13 TRBJ1-1
CAWSPGTVGDEQFF TGTGCCTGGAGCCCCGGGACAGTCGGGGATGAGCAGTTCTTC TRBD1 . TRBV30 14 TRBJ2-1
CASSEKGVGEKLFF TGTGCCAGCAGCGAGAAGGGGGTTGGTGAAAAACTGTTTTTT . few TRBV9 14 TRBJ1-4
CSVEIGAGDTQYF TGCAGCGTTGAAATAGGGGCCGGAGATACGCAGTATTTT . . TRBV29-1 13 TRBJ2-3
CASSPWDRGPSEAFF TGTGCCAGCTCACCTTGGGACAGGGGGCCATCTGAAGCTTTCTTT TRBD1 few TRBV18 15 TRBJ1-1
CASMVAGTYTDTQYF TGTGCCAGCATGGTAGCGGGAACCTACACAGATACGCAGTATTTT TRBD2 . TRBV12-5 15 TRBJ2-3
CASKEIGWSGELFF TGTGCCAGTAAAGAAATAGGGTGGTCCGGGGAGCTGTTTTTT . few TRBV19 14 TRBJ2-2
CASSIVGASYGYTF TGTGCCAGTAGTATAGTTGGGGCTTCCTATGGCTACACCTTC . . TRBV19 14 TRBJ1-2
CASALLLGRSTDTQYF TGTGCCAGCGCGCTTTTGTTGGGACGAAGCACAGATACGCAGTATTTT . few TRBV6-8 16 TRBJ2-3
CASSEAASAGSNTGELFF TGTGCCAGCAGTGAAGCTGCGTCAGCGGGTTCGAACACCGGGGAGCTGTTTTTT . few TRBV6-1 18 TRBJ2-2
CASSTGVRGTEAFF TGTGCCAGCAGCACAGGGGTCAGGGGCACTGAAGCTTTCTTT TRBD1 . TRBV9 14 TRBJ1-1
CASLFTSGRNSYEQYF TGTGCCAGCCTTTTTACTAGCGGGAGAAACTCCTACGAGCAGTACTTC TRBD2 . TRBV10-3 16 TRBJ2-7
CAWRGASTNNQPQHF TGTGCCTGGAGGGGGGCCAGCACAAACAATCAGCCCCAGCATTTT . few TRBV30 15 TRBJ1-5
CASSPRSSLRHEQFF TGTGCCAGCAGCCCCCGCAGCAGCCTACGGCATGAGCAGTTCTTC . few TRBV7-7 15 TRBJ2-1
CASSLGTRSGTYNEQFF TGTGCCAGCAGCTTAGGGACTAGGTCGGGAACCTACAATGAGCAGTTCTTC TRBD2 few TRBV11-3 17 TRBJ2-1
CASSYGQGLSEQYF TGTGCCAGCAGTTACGGACAGGGGTTGTCCGAGCAGTACTTC TRBD1 few TRBV6-8 14 TRBJ2-7
CASSIEVVRSGYTF TGTGCCAGTAGTATAGAGGTGGTCCGGTCTGGCTACACCTTC . . TRBV19 14 TRBJ1-2
CASSYFDRDGILYTF TGTGCCAGCAGTTACTTTGACCGGGACGGAATTCTCTACACCTTC . . TRBV6-8 15 TRBJ1-2
CASSPGQAGADTQYF TGTGCCAGCTCACCAGGACAGGCTGGCGCAGATACGCAGTATTTT TRBD1 . TRBV18 15 TRBJ2-3
CAISPSWGTNEKLFF TGTGCCATCAGCCCCTCTTGGGGAACTAATGAAAAACTGTTTTTT . . TRBV6-8 15 TRBJ1-4
CASSQDRTGGGYTF TGCGCCAGCAGCCAGGACCGGACAGGCGGAGGCTACACCTTC TRBD1 medium-sized TRBV4-1 14 TRBJ1-2
CASRDVDRASREPQHF TGTGCCAGCAGGGACGTGGACAGGGCTAGTAGAGAGCCCCAGCATTTT TRBD1 . TRBV6-8 16 TRBJ1-5
CASSLLKWGESQYF TGTGCCAGCAGTCTCCTCAAATGGGGAGAGTCCCAGTACTTC . medium-sized TRBV6-8 14 TRBJ2-7
CASSFLLGTDTQYF TGTGCCAGCAGTTTCCTCCTCGGCACAGATACGCAGTATTTT . few TRBV28 14 TRBJ2-3
CASSPPAGQLETQYF TGTGCCAGCTCACCACCAGCGGGGCAACTAGAGACCCAGTACTTC TRBD2 once TRBV18 15 TRBJ2-5
CASSKARGKMNTEAFF TGTGCCAGTAGTAAAGCCCGGGGGAAAATGAACACTGAAGCTTTCTTT . . TRBV19 16 TRBJ1-1
CASSLSAQDTEAFF TGTGCCAGCAGCCTTTCGGCGCAGGACACTGAAGCTTTCTTT . few TRBV11-3 14 TRBJ1-1
CASSPRHSSSGNTIYF TGTGCCAGCAGCCCCCGACATTCCTCATCTGGAAACACCATATATTTT . . TRBV9 16 TRBJ1-3
CASSRLAGDSYEQYF TGTGCCAGCAGTAGACTAGCGGGAGACTCCTACGAGCAGTACTTC TRBD2 . TRBV28 15 TRBJ2-7
CASSLGRVSYGYTF TGTGCCAGCAGCTTAGGCCGGGTCTCCTATGGCTACACCTTC . . TRBV7-6 14 TRBJ1-2
CATSREGRPYEQYF TGTGCCACCAGCAGAGAAGGCAGACCCTACGAGCAGTACTTC . . TRBV15 14 TRBJ2-7
CASSLLAGGITEQFF TGTGCCAGCAGCTTATTGGCCGGCGGCATTACCGAGCAGTTCTTC . few TRBV11-3 15 TRBJ2-1
CASSLSRTGGETGGNTIYF TGTGCCAGCAGCTTAAGTCGGACAGGGGGCGAAACGGGAGGAAACACCATATATTTT TRBD1 medium-sized TRBV11-3 19 TRBJ1-3
CASSPRENTDTQYF TGTGCCAGCAGCCCGCGGGAGAACACAGATACGCAGTATTTT TRBD2 few TRBV11-3 14 TRBJ2-3
CASSYDQGKQKTQYF TGTGCCAGCAGTTACGACCAGGGGAAGCAGAAGACGCAGTATTTT . . TRBV6-8 15 TRBJ2-3
CASSLLAGGRGEQFF TGTGCCAGTAGTTTACTAGCGGGAGGGCGAGGTGAGCAGTTCTTC TRBD2 . TRBV19 15 TRBJ2-1
CASSISDSRYTDTQYF TGTGCCAGTAGTATATCGGACAGCAGGTACACAGATACGCAGTATTTT . . TRBV19 16 TRBJ2-3